This note documents a single T cell receptor (beta chain) sequence. The antigen is not known. The beta constant-region primer was an equimolar mix of two oligonucleotides covering TRBC1 and TRBC2. The ligated cDNA underwent four PCR rounds using SP2 and nested alpha and beta constant-region primers. MiXCR, applied by TCRdb to the UMI-ligation and nested PCR reads, yields one record per CDR3 protein. The sample records around 29,000 distinct CDR3 sequences, about a fifth being singletons. The data derive from a study of naive and memory T cell subsets. Whole-study results and caveats: Over 95% of naive TCR sequences appeared only once after error correction, unlike memory subsets. From naive to CM, EM and EMRA, diversity decreased and Gini increased.

The CDR3 extends over 12 amino acids. Germline V gene data show CDR1 as WSHSY and CDR2 as SAAADI. With 8 bases removed from V and 2 bases from J, the gap between germline ends came to 7 bases. Alpha and beta libraries were amplified separately from the second PCR onward. CMV status came from CD4+ T cell IFNgamma after overnight CMV lysate stimulation of fresh PBMCs. The V gene is TRBV10-2, the J gene TRBJ2-1; TRBD1 might be the D (5 bases). Sequenced material: effector memory CD4+ T cells from blood. Sample subset: effector memory, CD45RA- CD27-. This receptor was obtained from a human donor in good health. The CDR3 bases are TGCGCCAGCTGGGGCCCCTACAATGAGCAGTTCTTC. Residues: CASWGPYNEQFF.